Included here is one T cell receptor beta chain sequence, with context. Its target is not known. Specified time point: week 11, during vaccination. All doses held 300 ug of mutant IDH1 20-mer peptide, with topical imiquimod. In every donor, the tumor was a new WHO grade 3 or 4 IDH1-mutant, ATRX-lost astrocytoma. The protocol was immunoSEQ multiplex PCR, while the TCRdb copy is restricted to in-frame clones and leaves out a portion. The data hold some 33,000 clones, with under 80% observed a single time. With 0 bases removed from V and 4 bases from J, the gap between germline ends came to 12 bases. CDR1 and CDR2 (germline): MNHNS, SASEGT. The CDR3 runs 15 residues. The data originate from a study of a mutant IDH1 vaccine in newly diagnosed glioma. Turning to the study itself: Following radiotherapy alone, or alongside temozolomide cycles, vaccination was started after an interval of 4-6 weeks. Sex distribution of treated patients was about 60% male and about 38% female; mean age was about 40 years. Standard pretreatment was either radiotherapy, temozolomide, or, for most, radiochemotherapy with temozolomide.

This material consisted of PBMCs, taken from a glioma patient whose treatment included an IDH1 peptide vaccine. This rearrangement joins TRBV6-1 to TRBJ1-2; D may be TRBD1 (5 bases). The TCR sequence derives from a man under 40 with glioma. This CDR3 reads CASSEALWGSYGYTF. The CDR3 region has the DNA TGTGCCAGCAGTGAAGCGCTTTGGGGGTCCTATGGCTACACCTTC.